The 9 T cell receptor beta chains given below trace back to one sample, sequenced in a study of blood T cells in healthy people across ages. With a J-beta primer mix and a sample-barcoded 5' primer, a second PCR ran 7 to 11 cycles. TCRdb recomputed calls from the 5' RACE reads with MiXCR, one row per CDR3 protein. The repertoire holds approximately 800,000 distinct CDR3 sequences, with 40% to 65% as singletons. Sequencing was carried out using blood. These receptors all come from a man older than 75 in good health.

The sample holds a few counts of this clonotype. The chain joins TRBV6-2 or TRBV6-3 to TRBJ2-3; TRBD2 matches 10 bases. In germline, CDR1 is MNHEY, CDR2 SVGEGT. The CDR3 contains 16 residues. The junction had 20 bases not matched to a gene; V was cut back by 6 bases and J by 14 bases. In nucleotides, the CDR3 is TGTGCCAGCAGCGATCCTAGCGGGAGTTCCATACGATACGCGTATTTT. The encoded protein is CASSDPSGSSIRYAYF.

A remark on this clonotype: This could be a read error, since a much larger clone is one nucleotide away. The V and J genes are TRBV20-1 and TRBJ2-1, with unresolved D. Per germline, CDR1 DFQATT and CDR2 SNEGSKA (reference sequence). CDR3 length equals 14 residues. The ends were cut back, 5 bases at V and 3 bases at J, with 14 bases in the middle. The CDR3 here is CSAGVYRSYNEQFF. The CDR3 DNA reads TGCAGTGCTGGGGTATATCGGAGCTACAATGAGCAGTTCTTC.

The chain has TRBV20-1 and TRBJ1-1; TRBD1 agrees at 7 bases. From germline, CDR1 is DFQATT and CDR2 SNEGSKA (reference sequence). The CDR3 covers 13 residues. J lost 8 bases, V lost 3 bases, and 9 bases had no gene match. DNA of the CDR3: TGCAGTGCTAGGGTTCGGACAGGAAGAGAAGCTTTCTTT. Translating gives CSARVRTGREAFF.

V is TRBV7-9 and J is TRBJ2-5, with D possibly being TRBD1 or TRBD2 (5 bases each). The CDR3 spans 15 residues. V lost 1 base and J 5 bases, leaving 14 bases between the germline ends. Germline CDR1 is SEHNR and CDR2 is FQNEAQ (reference sequence). CDR3 protein: CASSLGDPPRETQYF. CDR3 DNA: TGTGCCAGCAGCTTAGGGGACCCCCCTCGGGAGACCCAGTACTTC. The full variable domain, with the rest looked up from reference TRBV7-9 and TRBJ2-5, is DTGVSQNPRHKITKRGQNVTFRCDPISEHNRLYWYRQTLGQGPEFLTYFQNEAQLEKSRLLSDRFSAERPKGSFSTLEIQRTEQGDSAMYLCASSLGDPPRETQYFGPGTRLLVL.

The chain combines TRBV7-2 with TRBJ2-7, with a tentative D call TRBD2 (5 bases). The CDR3 has 13 residues. Deletions cut 4 bases from V and 7 bases from J, with 14 bases between. Germline V CDR1 and CDR2: SGHTA, FQGNSA. In nucleotides, the CDR3 is TGTGCCAGCAGCTCCATTCTAGCAGATGAGCAGTACTTC. It yields the protein CASSSILADEQYF. Looking up the rest from reference TRBV7-2 and TRBJ2-7 gives the full variable domain: GAGVSQSPSNKVTEKGKDVELRCDPISGHTALYWYRQSLGQGLEFLIYFQGNSAPDKSGLPSDRFSAERTGGSVSTLTIQRTQQEDSAVYLCASSSILADEQYFGPGTRLTVT.

The genes are TRBV20-1 and TRBJ2-7, with a weak D call TRBD2 (5 bases). Trimming left V 5 bases short and J 2 bases short, with 13 bases between. This CDR3 region has 13 residues. CDR1 DFQATT and CDR2 SNEGSKA come from the germline V gene (reference sequence). CDR3 in DNA: TGCAGTGCTTCCGGACTGGGTGCCTACGAGCAGTACTTC. This encodes CSASGLGAYEQYF.

About this clonotype itself: The junction differs from germline at one of its ends, possibly a read error. J is TRBJ2-3 and V is TRBV7-2, with a possible D match to TRBD2 (5 bases). The germline CDR1 and CDR2 sequences are SGHTA and FQGNSA. The CDR3 has 17 residues. The CDR3 spells CASRLQLGVLSTDSQYF. In DNA form, the CDR3 reads TGTGCCAGCAGATTACAACTAGGAGTCCTTAGCACAGATTCGCAGTATTTT.

The gene calls are TRBV29-1 and TRBJ2-1, with no clear D. CDR3 size: 11 residues. V dropped 4 bases and J dropped 8 bases, with 9 bases sitting between them. The germline V gene has CDR1 SQVTM and CDR2 ANQGSEA. CDR3 in amino acids: CSVGRWDEQFF. CDR3 DNA: TGCAGCGTTGGTCGTTGGGATGAGCAGTTCTTC.

This clonotype was counted between two and nine times. The CDR3 DNA sequence: TGTGCCAGCAGCTTCCGGACCGGTAGCGGGGAGACCCAGTACTTC. This sequence encodes CASSFRTGSGETQYF. The chain has TRBV7-2 and TRBJ2-5, with 7 positions matching TRBD2. V shed 3 bases and J 5 bases; nucleotides not matched to a gene: 9. Per germline, CDR1 SGHTA and CDR2 FQGNSA. CDR3 length: 15 residues.